The 13 T cell receptor beta chains below come from one sample, sequenced in a study of cytomegalovirus exposure and HLA in healthy donors. PCR was performed using 60 Vbeta and 13 Jbeta primers. Assay: immunoSEQ multiplex PCR; the TCRdb copy retains only in-frame clones and omits some. The data hold approximately 190,000 clones, with about four fifths observed a single time. Sequenced sample: PBMCs. The receptors come from a woman aged 45-59 years in good health and CMV-seropositive.

CDR3 protein: CASSDVGPNTEAFF. The CDR3 DNA reads as TGTGCCAGCAGTGATGTGGGCCCGAACACTGAAGCTTTCTTT. The V call is TRBV2, the J call TRBJ1-1, with no clear D. Germline loops: CDR1 SNHLY, CDR2 FYNNEI. The CDR3 has 14 amino acids. With 3 bases removed from V and 1 base from J, the gap between germline ends came to 9 bases.

The chain employs TRBV20-1 and TRBJ1-2; 8 positions agree with TRBD1. V lost 5 bases and J lost 7; bases outside the gene matches: 3. Looked up from germline, CDR1 is DFQATT and CDR2 is SNEGSKA (reference sequence). The CDR3 is 11 amino acids. The CDR3: CSAGQGGGYTF. For the CDR3, the DNA is TGCAGTGCTGGACAGGGTGGTGGCTACACCTTC.

The chain carries TRBV6-1 and TRBJ2-3; TRBD2 might be the D (5 bases). The CDR3 totals 14 residues. Trimming pared 5 bases from V and 0 bases from J, leaving 9 bases between. The germline CDR1 and CDR2 sequences are MNHNS and SASEGT. DNA of the CDR3: TGTGCCAGCAGTCGGGAACCAAGCACAGATACGCAGTATTTT. It codes for CASSREPSTDTQYF.

This chain's CDR3 is CASSPGTAQRGYTF. The CDR3 nucleotides are TGTGCCAGCTCACCAGGAACCGCCCAGAGGGGCTACACCTTC. The rearrangement uses TRBV18 and TRBJ1-2; D gene unclear. The V gene lost 2 bases and the J gene lost 8 bases, with 15 bases spanning the gap. CDR3 length: 14 residues. The V gene's germline CDR1 is KGHSH and CDR2 LQKENI.

CDR3 region: CASSGGQSSPLHF. The CDR3 DNA follows: TGTGCCAGCAGTGGGGGACAAAGTTCACCCCTCCACTTT. The chain recombines TRBV28 with TRBJ1-6, with D perhaps matching TRBD1 (6 bases). Germline V lookup: CDR1 MDHEN, CDR2 SYDVKM. The CDR3 consists of 13 residues. The V end lost 5 bases, the J end lost 9 bases, and 11 bases lay between the germline ends.

There are a few counts of this clone. The chain employs TRBV6-1 and TRBJ1-2; 7 bases align to TRBD1. CDR1 and CDR2 from the germline V gene are MNHNS and SASEGT. V shed 4 bases and J 2 bases; nucleotides not matched to a gene: 13. CDR3 length equals 17 residues. The CDR3 DNA sequence: TGTGCCAGCAGTGCGAGGGGTGAGGGGGCCCTCAACTATGGCTACACCTTC. This codes for CASSARGEGALNYGYTF.

The chain combines TRBV7-9 with TRBJ2-1; 8 nucleotides line up with TRBD2. Germline CDR1 is SEHNR and CDR2 is FQNEAQ (reference sequence). V lost 5 bases and J lost 3; bases outside the gene matches: 9. The CDR3 length is 16 residues. CDR3 in amino acids: CASSGGLAVFYNEQFF. The CDR3 bases are TGTGCCAGCAGCGGAGGACTAGCAGTTTTCTACAATGAGCAGTTCTTC.

This sequence joins TRBV5-1 and TRBJ1-5; maybe TRBD1 (6 bases). V lost 0 bases to trimming and J lost 4 bases, with 14 bases between them. Germline V gene sequence: CDR1 SGHRS, CDR2 YFSETQ. CDR3 size: 16 residues. This CDR3 is CASSLDGSGENQPQHF. The DNA of the CDR3 is TGCGCCAGCAGCTTGGATGGGTCAGGGGAAAATCAGCCCCAGCATTTT.

The chain couples TRBV5-4 to TRBJ2-3; 15 nucleotides match TRBD2. The CDR3 covers 16 residues. J was trimmed by 6 bases and V by 1 base; bases with no gene match: 3. Germline CDR1 reads SGHNT; CDR2 reads YYREEE (reference sequence). This CDR3 is CASSLLGLAGGDTQYF. CDR3 nucleotide sequence: TGTGCCAGCAGCTTGCTCGGACTAGCGGGGGGGGATACGCAGTATTTT.

This clone was recorded only once. V and J are TRBV7-2 and TRBJ1-2, with D possibly matching TRBD1 (5 bases). V dropped 7 bases and J dropped 5 bases, with 17 bases sitting between them. The CDR3 totals 14 residues. The germline V gene encodes CDR1 SGHTA and CDR2 FQGNSA. The CDR3 region has the DNA TGTGCCAGCAACTGGGGCAATTCCGAATATGGCTACACCTTC. It translates to CASNWGNSEYGYTF.

This clone was observed a few times. The chain uses TRBV18 and TRBJ1-5; D not resolved. Trimming removed 6 bases at V and 6 bases at J, with 21 bases between. CDR1 is KGHSH, CDR2 LQKENI, per germline. This CDR3 is 16 amino acids long. The CDR3 reads CASSPKDSRSGQPQHF. The CDR3 DNA follows: TGTGCCAGCTCTCCTAAAGACTCCAGAAGCGGTCAGCCCCAGCATTTT.

This clone turned up a few times. The chain recombines TRBV7-9 with TRBJ1-3; D is unresolved. This CDR3 is 17 amino acids long. CDR1 and CDR2 (germline): SEHNR, FQNEAQ (reference sequence). Trimming removed 4 bases at V and 0 bases at J, with 16 bases between. The CDR3 protein is CASSSTQPGRSGNTIYF. DNA of the CDR3: TGTGCCAGCAGCTCCACTCAGCCAGGCCGCTCTGGAAACACCATATATTTT.

This clone was observed a single time. This rearrangement joins TRBV19 to TRBJ1-1; no reliable D call. Germline CDR1 and CDR2: LNHDA and SQIVND (reference sequence). The CDR3 contains 14 residues. Between the trimmed V and J ends, which lost 2 bases and 1 base, there was a span of 8 bases. CDR3 in amino acids: CASSITGSNTEAFF. The DNA for the CDR3 is TGTGCCAGTAGTATAACGGGGTCGAACACTGAAGCTTTCTTT.